The sequence of this TCR beta chain was determined in a study of CD8+CD57+ T cells in acquired aplastic anemia (dated by TCRdb to the late 2010s). For the study in its entirety: DNA extracted from sorted CD4+ and CD8+ cells had a mean of approximately 3.3 ug, with a range of about 0.19 to 27.4 ug. A CD8+CD57+ expansion meant a frequency higher than the mean frequency seen in healthy subjects. The paper as a whole reports these results and caveats: Between patients and healthy controls, no significant difference in CD8+ Simpson's diversity was found (P=0.060). Twenty-nine CD8+ CDR3 sequences were found in both patients and controls but appeared to be highly expressed in patients and within the immunodominant clones of the patients.

Concerning this clonotype itself: Its antigen is still unknown. A much larger clone lies one base from this, so it may be a read error.

Patients chosen for sequencing had shown expansion of CD8+CD57+ cells by flow cytometry. All patients had severe acquired aplastic anemia diagnosed by International Study of Aplastic Anemia and Agranulocytosis and Camitta criteria. No therapy had been received by the patients at the time of blood sampling. The study deep-sequenced TCR repertoires of sorted CD4+ and CD8+ blood T cells from severe aplastic anemia patients and healthy subjects. Patients were enrolled in the USA under clinicaltrials.gov protocols 00001620, 01623167, 00001397, 00071045, 00081523 and 00961064. Ficoll-Paque density gradient centrifugation was used to isolate peripheral blood mononuclear cells. Before DNA extraction, CD4+ and CD8+ T cells were sorted by FACS or by magnetic beads. Genomic DNA was used as template for profiling of TCR beta VDJ combinations and CDR3 sequences. TCR repertoire sequencing was run on an Illumina HiSeq 2000. The study's own analysis went as follows. TRBV/TRBJ rearrangement plots, CDR3 size and DJ length profiles, and Simpson's diversity index were used to assess repertoires. Whichever DNA sequence was most abundant in the deep sequencing data was defined as the immunodominant clone. CDR3 amino acid sequences were screened for sharing across subjects and were compared with published repertoires and the VDJdb database. TCRdb applied fastp at Q25 and MiXCR to the public reads, then kept only in-frame beta chains. Identical CDR3 protein sequences are pooled into one entry, listed with their most common genes and DNA. Clone size and V and J calls follow TCRdb, not the original study. The sample table records about 470,000 distinct CDR3 sequences; approximately 33% of these occur just once. 0.8% to 0.85% of the sample is held by the ten biggest clonotypes.

The CDR3 sequence holds 12 residues, the cysteine and phenylalanine included. CDR3 DNA is the only sequence kept; it has 36 bases, read in frame from the first base. The germline V gene yields KGHDR for CDR1 and SFDVKD for CDR2. The sequence is built from TRBV24-1 and TRBJ2-7; no D gene can be assigned with confidence. The clonotype was recovered from a human donor with aplastic anemia. Sequencing was performed on sorted CD4+, CD8+, or CD8+CD57+ T cells (not recorded which) from PBMCs. CDR3 region: CATDQVSYERYF. The DNA sequence is TGTGCCACCGATCAAGTCTCCTACGAGCGGTACTTC.